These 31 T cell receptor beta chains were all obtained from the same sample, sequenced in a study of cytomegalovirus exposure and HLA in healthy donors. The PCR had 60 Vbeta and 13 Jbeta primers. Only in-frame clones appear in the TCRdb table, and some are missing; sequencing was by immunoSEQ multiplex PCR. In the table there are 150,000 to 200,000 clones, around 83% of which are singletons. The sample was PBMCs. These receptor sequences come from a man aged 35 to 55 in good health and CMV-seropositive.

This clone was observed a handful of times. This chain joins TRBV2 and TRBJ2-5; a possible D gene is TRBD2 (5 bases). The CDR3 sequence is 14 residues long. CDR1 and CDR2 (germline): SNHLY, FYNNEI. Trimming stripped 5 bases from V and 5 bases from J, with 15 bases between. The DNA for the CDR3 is TGTGCCAGCAGTCCTCGGCCCGGCGGGGAGACCCAGTACTTC. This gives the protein CASSPRPGGETQYF.

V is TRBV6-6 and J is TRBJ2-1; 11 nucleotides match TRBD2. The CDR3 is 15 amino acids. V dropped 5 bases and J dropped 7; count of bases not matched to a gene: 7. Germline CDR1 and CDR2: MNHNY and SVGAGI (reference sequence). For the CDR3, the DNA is TGTGCCAGCAGTCCGACTAGCGGGGCCCTTAATGAGCAGTTCTTC. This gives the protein CASSPTSGALNEQFF.

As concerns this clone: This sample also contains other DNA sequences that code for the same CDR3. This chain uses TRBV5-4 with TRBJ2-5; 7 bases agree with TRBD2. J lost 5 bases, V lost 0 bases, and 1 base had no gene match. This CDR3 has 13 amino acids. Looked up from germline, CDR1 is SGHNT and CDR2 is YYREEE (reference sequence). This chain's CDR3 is CASSLAGGETQYF. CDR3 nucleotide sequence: TGTGCCAGCAGCTTGGCCGGGGGGGAGACCCAGTACTTC.

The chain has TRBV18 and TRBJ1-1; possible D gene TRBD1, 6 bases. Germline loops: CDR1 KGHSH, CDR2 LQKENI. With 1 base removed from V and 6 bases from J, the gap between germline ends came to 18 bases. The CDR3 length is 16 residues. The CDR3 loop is CASSPQTAGALPEAFF. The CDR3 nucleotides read TGTGCCAGCTCACCACAAACAGCGGGGGCGCTTCCTGAAGCTTTCTTT.

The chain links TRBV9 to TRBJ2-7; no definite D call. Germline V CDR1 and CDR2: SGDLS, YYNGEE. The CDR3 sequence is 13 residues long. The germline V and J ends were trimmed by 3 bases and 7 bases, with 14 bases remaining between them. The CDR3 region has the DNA TGTGCCAGCAGCGCCCCCTCGGAGAGGGAGCAGTACTTC. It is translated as CASSAPSEREQYF.

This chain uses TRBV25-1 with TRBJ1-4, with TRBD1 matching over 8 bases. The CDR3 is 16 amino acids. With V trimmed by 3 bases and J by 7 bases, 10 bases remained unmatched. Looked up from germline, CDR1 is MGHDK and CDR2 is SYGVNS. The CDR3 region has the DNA TGTGCCAGCAGTGATTTCCCGCAGGGGGCAAGTGAAAAACTGTTTTTT. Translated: CASSDFPQGASEKLFF.

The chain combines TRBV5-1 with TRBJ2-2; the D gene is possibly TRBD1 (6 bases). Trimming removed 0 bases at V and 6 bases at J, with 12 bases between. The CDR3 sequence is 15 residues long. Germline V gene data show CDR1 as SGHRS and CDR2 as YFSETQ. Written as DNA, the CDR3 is TGCGCCAGCAGCTTGGTGGTGACAGGCGCCGGGGAGCTGTTTTTT. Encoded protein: CASSLVVTGAGELFF.

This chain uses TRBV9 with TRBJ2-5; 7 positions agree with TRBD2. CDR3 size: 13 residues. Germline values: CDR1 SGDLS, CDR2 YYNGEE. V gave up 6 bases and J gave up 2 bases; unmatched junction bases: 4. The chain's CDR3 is CASTGGNQETQYF. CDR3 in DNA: TGTGCCAGCACCGGGGGGAATCAAGAGACCCAGTACTTC.

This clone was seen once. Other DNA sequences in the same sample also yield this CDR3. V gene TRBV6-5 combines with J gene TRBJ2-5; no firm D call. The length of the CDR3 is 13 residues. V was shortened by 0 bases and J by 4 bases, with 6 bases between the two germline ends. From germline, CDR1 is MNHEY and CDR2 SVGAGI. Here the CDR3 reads CASSYSTGETQYF. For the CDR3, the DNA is TGTGCCAGCAGTTACTCGACTGGAGAGACCCAGTACTTC.

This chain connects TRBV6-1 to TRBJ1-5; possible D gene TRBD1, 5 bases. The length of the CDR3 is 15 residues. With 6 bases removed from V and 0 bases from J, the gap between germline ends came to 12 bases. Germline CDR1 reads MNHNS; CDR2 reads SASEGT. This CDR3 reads CASRGGNNSNQPQHF. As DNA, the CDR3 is TGTGCCAGCAGGGGGGGGAATAATAGCAATCAGCCCCAGCATTTT.

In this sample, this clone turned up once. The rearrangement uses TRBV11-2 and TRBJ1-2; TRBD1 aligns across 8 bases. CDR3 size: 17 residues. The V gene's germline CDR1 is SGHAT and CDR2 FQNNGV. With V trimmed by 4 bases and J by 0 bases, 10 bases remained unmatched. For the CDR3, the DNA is TGTGCCAGCAGCTCAACCCGGGACAGGTCGACTAACTATGGCTACACCTTC. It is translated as CASSSTRDRSTNYGYTF.

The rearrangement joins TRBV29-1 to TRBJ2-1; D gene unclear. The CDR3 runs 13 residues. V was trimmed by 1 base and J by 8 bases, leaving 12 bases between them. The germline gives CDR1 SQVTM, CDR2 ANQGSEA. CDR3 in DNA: TGCAGCGTTGAAGGCCGACGCGGTTATGAGCAGTTCTTC. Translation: CSVEGRRGYEQFF.

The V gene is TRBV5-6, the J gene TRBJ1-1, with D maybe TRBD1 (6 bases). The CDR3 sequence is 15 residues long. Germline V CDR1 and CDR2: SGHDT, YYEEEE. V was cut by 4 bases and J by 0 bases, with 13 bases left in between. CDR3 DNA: TGTGCCAGCAGCCCATACAGGGCCATGAACACTGAAGCTTTCTTT. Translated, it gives CASSPYRAMNTEAFF.

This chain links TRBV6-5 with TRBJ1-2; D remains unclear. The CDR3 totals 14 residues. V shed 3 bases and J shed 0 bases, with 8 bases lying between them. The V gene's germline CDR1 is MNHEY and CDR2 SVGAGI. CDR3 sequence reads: CASSYRQANYGYTF. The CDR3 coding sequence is TGTGCCAGCAGTTATCGGCAGGCTAACTATGGCTACACCTTC.

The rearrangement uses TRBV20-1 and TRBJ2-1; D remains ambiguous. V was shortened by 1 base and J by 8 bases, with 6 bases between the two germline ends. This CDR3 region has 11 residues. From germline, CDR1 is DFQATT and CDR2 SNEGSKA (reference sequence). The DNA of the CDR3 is TGCAGTGCTAGAGTGACTTATGAGCAGTTCTTC. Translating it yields CSARVTYEQFF.

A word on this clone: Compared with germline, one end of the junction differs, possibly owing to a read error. This CDR3 is CASSLAELSGANGLTF. CDR3 in DNA: TGTGCCAGCAGCTTGGCAGAACTGTCTGGGGCCAACGGCCTGACTTTC. J is TRBJ2-6 and V is TRBV11-2; TRBD1 might be the D (5 bases). The CDR3 is 16 residues long. From germline, CDR1 is SGHAT and CDR2 FQNNGV.

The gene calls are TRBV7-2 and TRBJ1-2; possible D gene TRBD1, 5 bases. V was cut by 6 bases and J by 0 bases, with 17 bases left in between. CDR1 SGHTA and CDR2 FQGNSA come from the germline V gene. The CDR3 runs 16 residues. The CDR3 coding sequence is TGTGCCAGCAGACTACGCCGGGACTCGTCTAACTATGGCTACACCTTC. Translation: CASRLRRDSSNYGYTF.

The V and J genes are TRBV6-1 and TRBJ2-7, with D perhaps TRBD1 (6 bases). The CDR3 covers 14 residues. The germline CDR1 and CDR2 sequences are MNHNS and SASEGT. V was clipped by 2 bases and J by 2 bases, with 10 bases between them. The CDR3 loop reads CASSETWTAYEQYF. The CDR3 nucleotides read TGTGCCAGCAGTGAAACGTGGACAGCCTACGAGCAGTACTTC.

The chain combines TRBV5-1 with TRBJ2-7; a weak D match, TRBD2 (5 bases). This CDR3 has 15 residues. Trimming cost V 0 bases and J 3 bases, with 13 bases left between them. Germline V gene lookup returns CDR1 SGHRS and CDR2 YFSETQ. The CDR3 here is CASSLVADAGYEQYF. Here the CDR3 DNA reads TGCGCCAGCAGCTTGGTCGCAGACGCGGGCTACGAGCAGTACTTC.

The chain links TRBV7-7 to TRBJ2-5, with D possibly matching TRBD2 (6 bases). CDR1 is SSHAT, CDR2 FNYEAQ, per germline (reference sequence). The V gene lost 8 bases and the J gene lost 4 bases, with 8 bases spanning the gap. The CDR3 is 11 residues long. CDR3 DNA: TGTGCCAGCGGAGCGGGAGAGACCCAGTACTTC. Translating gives CASGAGETQYF.

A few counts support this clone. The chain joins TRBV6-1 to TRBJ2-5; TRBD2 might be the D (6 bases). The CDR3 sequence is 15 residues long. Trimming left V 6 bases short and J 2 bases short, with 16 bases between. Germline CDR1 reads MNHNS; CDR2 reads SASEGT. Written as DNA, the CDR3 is TGTGCCAGCAGGGGGAATTGGGGGGTACAAGAGACCCAGTACTTC. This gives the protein CASRGNWGVQETQYF.

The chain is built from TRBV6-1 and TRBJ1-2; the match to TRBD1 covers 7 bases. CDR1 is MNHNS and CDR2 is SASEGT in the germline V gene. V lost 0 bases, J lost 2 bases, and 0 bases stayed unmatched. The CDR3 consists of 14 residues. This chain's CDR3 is CASSEAGQNYGYTF. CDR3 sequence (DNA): TGTGCCAGCAGTGAAGCGGGACAGAACTATGGCTACACCTTC.

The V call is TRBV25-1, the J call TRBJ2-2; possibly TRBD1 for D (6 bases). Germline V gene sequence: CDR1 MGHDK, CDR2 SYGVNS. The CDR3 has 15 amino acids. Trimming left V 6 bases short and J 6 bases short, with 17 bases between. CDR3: CASSVWKDSAGELFF. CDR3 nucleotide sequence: TGTGCCAGCAGCGTGTGGAAGGACAGCGCCGGGGAGCTGTTTTTT.

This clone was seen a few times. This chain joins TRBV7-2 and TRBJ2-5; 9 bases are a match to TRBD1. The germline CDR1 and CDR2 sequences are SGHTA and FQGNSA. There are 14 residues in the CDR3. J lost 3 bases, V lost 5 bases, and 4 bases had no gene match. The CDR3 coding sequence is TGTGCCAGCAGCCCGCGGACAGGGGAAGAGACCCAGTACTTC. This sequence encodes CASSPRTGEETQYF.

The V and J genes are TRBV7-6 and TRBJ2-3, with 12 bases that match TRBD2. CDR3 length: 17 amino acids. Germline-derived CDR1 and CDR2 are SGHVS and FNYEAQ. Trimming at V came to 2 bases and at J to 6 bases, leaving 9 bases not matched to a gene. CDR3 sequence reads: CASSLISSGRAYDTQYF. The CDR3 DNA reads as TGTGCCAGCAGCTTAATTTCTAGCGGGAGGGCCTACGATACGCAGTATTTT.

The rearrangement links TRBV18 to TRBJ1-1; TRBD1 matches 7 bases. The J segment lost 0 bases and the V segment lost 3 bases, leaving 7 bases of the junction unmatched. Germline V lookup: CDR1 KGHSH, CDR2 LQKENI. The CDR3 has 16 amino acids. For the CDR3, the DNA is TGTGCCAGCTCACCTTGGGACAGCATCATGAACACTGAAGCTTTCTTT. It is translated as CASSPWDSIMNTEAFF.

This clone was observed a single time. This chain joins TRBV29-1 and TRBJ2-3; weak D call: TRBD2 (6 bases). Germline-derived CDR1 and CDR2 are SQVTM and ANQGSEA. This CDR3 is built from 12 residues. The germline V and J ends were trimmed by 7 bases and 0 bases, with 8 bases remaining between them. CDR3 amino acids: CSGGTSTDTQYF. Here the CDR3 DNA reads TGCAGCGGCGGGACTAGCACAGATACGCAGTATTTT.

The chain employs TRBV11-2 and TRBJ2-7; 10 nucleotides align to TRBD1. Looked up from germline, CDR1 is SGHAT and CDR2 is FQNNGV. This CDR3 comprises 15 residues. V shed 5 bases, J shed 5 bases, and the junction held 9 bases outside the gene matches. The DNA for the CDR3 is TGTGCCAGCAGCCTGCGGACAGGGGGGTACAACGAGCAGTACTTC. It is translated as CASSLRTGGYNEQYF.

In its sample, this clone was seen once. The CDR3, as DNA: TGTGCCAGCAGCTTAACCGGGAGCCTCTACGAGCAGTACTTC. It translates to CASSLTGSLYEQYF. V is TRBV5-6 and J is TRBJ2-7; D may be TRBD2 (6 bases). Looked up from germline, CDR1 is SGHDT and CDR2 is YYEEEE. The CDR3 covers 14 residues. Trimming cost V 2 bases and J 3 bases, with 12 bases left between them.

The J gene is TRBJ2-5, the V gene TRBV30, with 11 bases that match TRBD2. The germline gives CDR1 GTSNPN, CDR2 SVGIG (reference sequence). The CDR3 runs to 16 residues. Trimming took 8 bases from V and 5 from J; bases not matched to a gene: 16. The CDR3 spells CASTVGTSGARETQYF. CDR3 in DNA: TGTGCCAGCACCGTAGGGACTAGCGGTGCCAGGGAGACCCAGTACTTC.

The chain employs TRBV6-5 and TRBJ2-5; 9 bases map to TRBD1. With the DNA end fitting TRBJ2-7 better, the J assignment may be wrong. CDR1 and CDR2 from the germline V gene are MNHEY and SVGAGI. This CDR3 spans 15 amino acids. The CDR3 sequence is CASSRLGTGSAEQYF. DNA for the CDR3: TGTGCCAGCAGCCGCCTCGGGACAGGGAGCGCCGAGCAGTACTTC.